The 30 T cell receptor beta chains listed next were all sequenced from one sample in a study of CD8+CD57+ T cells in acquired aplastic anemia. Sequencing involved patients with CD8+CD57+ cell expansion previously shown by flow cytometry. It was genomic DNA that served as the template for profiling TCR beta VDJ and CDR3. TCRdb processed the reads anew with MiXCR; each CDR3 protein has one entry. The repertoire includes 150,000 to 200,000 distinct CDR3 sequences, 40% to 50% of them detected once, and approximately 2.8% sits in the top ten. The sequenced sample consisted of sorted CD4+, CD8+, or CD8+CD57+ T cells (not recorded which) from PBMCs. The receptors come from a human donor with aplastic anemia.

The chain couples TRBV11-1 to TRBJ1-2; a weak D match, TRBD1 (6 bases). The CDR3 is made up of 15 amino acids. Trimming took off 1 base at V and 7 bases at J, with 16 bases between the two ends. The germline V gene has CDR1 SGHAT and CDR2 FQDESV (reference sequence). CDR3 in DNA: TGTGCCAGCAGCTTAGTCTCGGACAGTCTGAGTGGCTACACCTTC. Its translation: CASSLVSDSLSGYTF.

The rearrangement joins TRBV11-1 to TRBJ2-3; 10 bases align to TRBD2. The CDR3 has 17 amino acids. V dropped 2 bases and J dropped 3; count of bases not matched to a gene: 8. Per the germline V gene, CDR1 is SGHAT and CDR2 is FQDESV (reference sequence). The CDR3 protein is CASSLKAGGLVTDTQYF. In nucleotides, the CDR3 is TGTGCCAGCAGCTTAAAAGCGGGGGGGCTGGTGACAGATACGCAGTATTTT.

Ten or more counts support this clonotype. This chain links TRBV12-3 or TRBV12-4 with TRBJ1-5, with 7 bases fitting TRBD1. This CDR3 comprises 13 residues. With V trimmed by 10 bases and J by 3 bases, 6 bases remained unmatched. The CDR3, as DNA: TGTGCCACAACAGGGGCGTTCAATCAGCCCCAGCATTTT. Residues: CATTGAFNQPQHF.

The chain carries TRBV6-5 and TRBJ1-3; D gene ambiguous. Trimming took off 2 bases at V and 0 bases at J, with 8 bases between the two ends. CDR1 MNHEY and CDR2 SVGAGI come from the germline V gene. The CDR3 totals 15 residues. CDR3 sequence: CASSYQALSGNTIYF. CDR3 coding DNA: TGTGCCAGCAGTTACCAGGCCCTCTCTGGAAACACCATATATTTT.

This clonotype was picked up many times. The rearrangement joins TRBV20-1 to TRBJ2-7, with D possibly matching TRBD2 (5 bases). The CDR3 length is 13 residues. Germline loops: CDR1 DFQATT, CDR2 SNEGSKA (reference sequence). The V end was cut by 3 bases, the J end by 9 bases, with 18 bases between. In DNA form, the CDR3 reads TGCAGTGCTAGCAACTCTGCATCGGCGGGGCAGTACTTC. Translating it yields CSASNSASAGQYF.

The table lists this clonotype with many counts. The chain links TRBV20-1 to TRBJ2-5; 7 nucleotides agree with TRBD1. Germline CDR1 and CDR2: DFQATT and SNEGSKA (reference sequence). The CDR3 sequence is 15 residues long. V shed 3 bases, J shed 4 bases, and the junction held 11 bases outside the gene matches. The CDR3: CSASGDSDSLETQYF. The DNA for the CDR3 is TGCAGTGCTAGTGGGGACAGTGATTCTCTAGAGACCCAGTACTTC.

This clonotype was counted ten times or more. The chain recombines TRBV19 with TRBJ2-3; D is tentatively TRBD1 or TRBD2 (5 bases each). This CDR3 comprises 14 residues. Germline values: CDR1 LNHDA, CDR2 SQIVND (reference sequence). Trimming left V 10 bases short and J 4 bases short, with 18 bases between. The CDR3 region has the DNA TGTGCCACCAGCCAGGGTCTGAGGGCAGATACGCAGTATTTT. It codes for CATSQGLRADTQYF.

J is TRBJ1-5 and V is TRBV7-2, with TRBD1 matching over 9 bases. The J segment lost 5 bases and the V segment lost 7 bases, leaving 9 bases of the junction unmatched. Germline V gives CDR1 SGHTA, CDR2 FQGNSA. The length of the CDR3 is 15 residues. The CDR3 sequence: CASIRDRDGDQPQHF. The CDR3 bases are TGTGCCAGCATCCGGGACAGGGATGGTGATCAGCCCCAGCATTTT.

The chain uses TRBV24-1 and TRBJ2-1; 7 nucleotides match TRBD1. Germline values: CDR1 KGHDR, CDR2 SFDVKD. The CDR3 is 11 residues long. V gave up 7 bases and J gave up 12 bases; unmatched junction bases: 5. The CDR3 DNA sequence: TGTGCCACCAGCTTACAGGGGTGGCAGTTCTTC. This sequence encodes CATSLQGWQFF.

This clonotype was found many times. V is TRBV24-1 and J is TRBJ2-1; 7 bases match TRBD2. Losses at the gene ends were 3 bases for V and 8 bases for J; bases not matched to a gene: 6. The CDR3 is made up of 14 amino acids. The V gene's germline CDR1 is KGHDR and CDR2 SFDVKD. The CDR3 DNA reads TGTGCCACCAGTGATCGGACTAGTACTGATGAGCAGTTCTTC. The encoded protein is CATSDRTSTDEQFF.

This clonotype has a count of ten or more. The CDR3 DNA is TGTGCCAGCAGCTTAAACTTCGGGCAGAACTATGGCTACACCTTC. Protein sequence: CASSLNFGQNYGYTF. The chain combines TRBV7-3 with TRBJ1-2; D is unresolved. Per germline, CDR1 SGHTA and CDR2 FQGTGA. CDR3 length: 15 residues. V lost 1 base to trimming and J lost 2 bases, with 11 bases between them.

The chain joins TRBV15 to TRBJ1-6; D not resolved. Germline CDR1 LNHNV, CDR2 YYDKDF (reference sequence). V lost 10 bases, J lost 7 bases, and 23 bases lay in between. This CDR3 is built from 16 residues. CDR3 DNA: TGTGCCAGCAGTACCCACCTCGTACAGTGGAATTCACCCCTCCACTTT. Residues: CASSTHLVQWNSPLHF.

The table lists this clonotype with many counts. The CDR3 sequence is CSFAGPQVGEQFF. CDR3 nucleotides: TGCAGCTTCGCGGGGCCCCAGGTGGGTGAGCAGTTCTTC. This sequence joins TRBV20-1 and TRBJ2-1, with D maybe TRBD2 (6 bases). There are 13 residues in the CDR3. In germline, CDR1 is DFQATT, CDR2 SNEGSKA (reference sequence).

The chain is built from TRBV6-1 and TRBJ1-1; D call uncertain. Trimming shortened V by 2 bases and J by 1 base, and 14 bases separated the two germline ends. Germline V lookup: CDR1 MNHNS, CDR2 SASEGT. The CDR3 loop spans 16 amino acids. Here the CDR3 DNA reads TGTGCCAGCAGTGAATTAGGCGGACTCCCGAACACTGAAGCTTTCTTT. Translating gives CASSELGGLPNTEAFF.

This clonotype has a handful of counts. V is TRBV7-9 and J is TRBJ2-7; no clear D. CDR3 length equals 12 residues. V dropped 2 bases and J dropped 7 bases, with 9 bases sitting between them. Germline CDR1 is SEHNR and CDR2 is FQNEAQ (reference sequence). This CDR3 reads CASSLFMGEQYF. Written as DNA, the CDR3 is TGTGCCAGCAGCTTATTCATGGGGGAGCAGTACTTC. Filled out from reference TRBV7-9 and TRBJ2-7, the complete variable domain reads DTGVSQNPRHKITKRGQNVTFRCDPISEHNRLYWYRQTLGQGPEFLTYFQNEAQLEKSRLLSDRFSAERPKGSFSTLEIQRTEQGDSAMYLCASSLFMGEQYFGPGTRLTVT.

This clonotype was seen at least ten times. The V call is TRBV11-3, the J call TRBJ2-2; D call uncertain. Germline V lookup: CDR1 SGHNT, CDR2 YENEEA. The CDR3 length is 14 residues. With 5 bases removed from V and 2 bases from J, the gap between germline ends came to 9 bases. The CDR3 reads CASSGGRNTGELFF. CDR3 DNA: TGTGCCAGCAGCGGTGGACGAAACACCGGGGAGCTGTTTTTT.

The rearrangement uses TRBV15 and TRBJ2-3; TRBD2 aligns across 9 bases. The CDR3 is 19 amino acids. Trimming removed 0 bases from V and 1 base from J; junction bases left unmatched: 11. CDR1 LNHNV and CDR2 YYDKDF come from the germline V gene (reference sequence). The CDR3 DNA is TGTGCCACCAGCAGAGAACGATTAGGAGCGGGGGGAGGCACAGATACGCAGTATTTT. Residues: CATSRERLGAGGGTDTQYF.

This chain uses TRBV24-1 with TRBJ2-7; 12 positions match TRBD2. With V trimmed by 6 bases and J by 3 bases, 5 bases remained unmatched. The CDR3 loop spans 15 amino acids. Germline V lookup: CDR1 KGHDR, CDR2 SFDVKD. CDR3 region: CATSPSGGAHYEQYF. The DNA of the CDR3 is TGTGCCACCAGTCCTAGCGGGGGGGCCCACTACGAGCAGTACTTC.

This clonotype was counted at least ten times. This rearrangement joins TRBV12-3 or TRBV12-4 to TRBJ2-1; TRBD2 matches at 7 bases. This CDR3 spans 15 amino acids. The V and J ends lost 6 bases and 5 bases, in that order; junction bases with no gene match: 10. This chain's CDR3 is CASRRGTNLNNEQFF. The CDR3 DNA reads as TGTGCCAGCAGGCGTGGGACTAACCTAAACAATGAGCAGTTCTTC.

This clonotype has ten or more counts. The chain is built from TRBV19 and TRBJ1-1, with unresolved D. V lost 3 bases and J lost 1, with 6 bases in between. The CDR3 has 13 residues. Looked up from germline, CDR1 is LNHDA and CDR2 is SQIVND (reference sequence). The CDR3 sequence is CASSIPGNTEAFF. The CDR3 coding sequence is TGTGCCAGTAGTATTCCAGGGAACACTGAAGCTTTCTTT.

To note about this clonotype: One base away lies a much larger clone, so this may be a sequencing read error. J is TRBJ2-2 and V is TRBV5-1; TRBD2 is a possible D gene (5 bases). Germline lookup yields CDR1 SGHRS and CDR2 YFSETQ. This CDR3 has 16 amino acids. In DNA, the CDR3 is TGCGCCAGCAGCTTGAGGTCAGCTATTAACACCGGGGAGCTGCTTTTT. It codes for CASSLRSAINTGELLF.

The V gene is TRBV7-3, the J gene TRBJ2-7, with D perhaps TRBD2 (5 bases). V was cut by 5 bases and J by 6 bases, with 11 bases left in between. CDR3 size: 12 residues. Germline loops: CDR1 SGHTA, CDR2 FQGTGA. The CDR3 DNA reads TGTGCCAGCAGCCTGGACTCGGGCGAGCAGTACTTC. Its translation: CASSLDSGEQYF.

The CDR3 reads CASSLETGSYEQYF. The CDR3 DNA reads TGTGCCAGCAGTTTAGAGACAGGATCCTACGAGCAGTACTTC. The chain combines TRBV27 with TRBJ2-7; D possibly corresponds to TRBD1 (6 bases). Germline CDR1 reads MNHEY; CDR2 reads SMNVEV (reference sequence). V lost 2 bases and J lost 1, with 9 bases in between. This CDR3 comprises 14 residues.

The count of this clonotype is one. The junction shows a germline mismatch at one end, possibly a read error. The chain links TRBV7-9 to TRBJ1-3; tentative D call: TRBD1 (6 bases). The CDR3 extends over 12 amino acids. The germline V gene encodes CDR1 SEHNR and CDR2 FQNEAQ (reference sequence). CDR3 DNA sequence: TGTGCCGGCAGCTTAGGGGGAGACACCATATATTTT. Translation: CAGSLGGDTIYF.

This clonotype has only a few counts. This chain links TRBV24-1 with TRBJ1-1; no clear D. Between the trimmed V and J ends, which lost 3 bases and 6 bases, there was a span of 10 bases. Germline V CDR1 and CDR2: KGHDR, SFDVKD. This CDR3 has 13 amino acids. The CDR3 DNA is TGTGCCACCAGTGATACGGATGGGCCTGAAGCTTTCTTT. Protein sequence: CATSDTDGPEAFF.

This clonotype was counted many times. CDR3 nucleotide sequence: TGTGCCAGCAGTTCTCACACCGGGACAGGGGTTTGGGAGCAGTACTTC. Protein sequence: CASSSHTGTGVWEQYF. The chain is built from TRBV6-6 and TRBJ2-7; 10 nucleotides match TRBD1. CDR1 MNHNY and CDR2 SVGAGI come from the germline V gene (reference sequence). Losses at the gene ends were 4 bases for V and 7 bases for J; bases not matched to a gene: 13. The CDR3 is 16 amino acids.

This clonotype was found many times. CDR3 sequence: CASSGQYYGYTF. DNA for the CDR3: TGTGCCAGCAGTGGACAGTACTATGGCTACACCTTC. The chain couples TRBV27 to TRBJ1-2; D perhaps matches TRBD1 (6 bases). Germline-derived CDR1 and CDR2 are MNHEY and SMNVEV (reference sequence). V was cut by 5 bases and J by 3 bases, with 7 bases left in between. The CDR3 length is 12 residues.

The chain uses TRBV3-1 and TRBJ2-3; no clear D gene. In germline, CDR1 is LGHDT, CDR2 YNNKEL (reference sequence). This CDR3 is 12 amino acids long. V shed 1 base and J shed 5 bases, with 4 bases lying between them. CDR3 in DNA: TGTGCCAGCAGCCAAGGAATAGATACGCAGTATTTT. This sequence encodes CASSQGIDTQYF.

CDR3 region: CASSVVGQAQETQYF. The CDR3 DNA sequence: TGTGCCAGCAGCGTAGTAGGACAGGCACAAGAGACCCAGTACTTC. V usage is TRBV9 and J usage is TRBJ2-5; 7 bases are shared with TRBD1. CDR1 SGDLS and CDR2 YYNGEE come from the germline V gene. The length of the CDR3 is 15 residues. V was pared by 0 bases and J by 2 bases, with 4 bases of the junction left unmatched.

The CDR3 protein is CASTGDGNTIYF. For the CDR3, the DNA is TGTGCCAGCACGGGGGATGGAAACACCATATATTTT. The chain is built from TRBV2 and TRBJ1-3; a possible D gene is TRBD1 (5 bases). V lost 7 bases, J lost 3 bases, and 7 bases lay in between. Germline-derived CDR1 and CDR2 are SNHLY and FYNNEI. The CDR3 sequence is 12 residues long.